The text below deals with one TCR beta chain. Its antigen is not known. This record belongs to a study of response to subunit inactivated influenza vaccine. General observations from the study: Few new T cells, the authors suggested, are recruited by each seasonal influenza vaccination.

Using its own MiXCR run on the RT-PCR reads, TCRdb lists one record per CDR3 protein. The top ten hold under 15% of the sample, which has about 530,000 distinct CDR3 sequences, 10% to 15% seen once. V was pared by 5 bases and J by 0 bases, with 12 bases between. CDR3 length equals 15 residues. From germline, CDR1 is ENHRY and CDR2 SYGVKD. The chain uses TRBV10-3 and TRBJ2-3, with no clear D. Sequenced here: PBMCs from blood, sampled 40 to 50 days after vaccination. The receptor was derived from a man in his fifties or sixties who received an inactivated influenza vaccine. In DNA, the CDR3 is TGTGCCATCAGTAACCGGACCCTAAGCACAGATACGCAGTATTTT. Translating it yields CAISNRTLSTDTQYF.